These 28 T cell receptor beta chains came from one sample sequenced in a study of blood T cell repertoires in COVID-19. TCRdb keeps only in-frame clones here, not all; method: immunoSEQ multiplex PCR. This table has 150,000 to 200,000 clones, roughly nine tenths appearing once. The source material was peripheral blood. The receptors were gathered from a woman aged 55-70 years with COVID-19, enrolled during active disease.

The chain recombines TRBV3-1 (or the pseudogene TRBV3-2) with TRBJ1-4, with a possible D match to TRBD1 (5 bases). V gave up 0 bases and J gave up 8 bases, with 16 bases separating them. The CDR3 totals 16 residues. The germline V gene encodes CDR1 LGHDT and CDR2 YNNKEL (reference sequence). CDR3: CASSQDRPLGAEKLFF. CDR3 coding DNA: TGTGCCAGCAGCCAAGATAGGCCCTTAGGGGCGGAAAAACTGTTTTTT.

CDR3 bases: TGTGCCTGGAGTTTGCTCCGGGACAGGAAGTTTGGCACTGAAGCTTTCTTT. It encodes CAWSLLRDRKFGTEAFF. The chain recombines TRBV30 with TRBJ1-1; 8 bases are a match to TRBD1. The CDR3 extends over 17 amino acids. Germline V gives CDR1 GTSNPN, CDR2 SVGIG (reference sequence). The V and J ends lost 2 bases and 4 bases, in that order; junction bases with no gene match: 15.

This clone was seen just once. The chain combines TRBV7-9 with TRBJ1-2, with a weak D call TRBD1 (6 bases). CDR3 length equals 14 residues. Per the germline V gene, CDR1 is SEHNR and CDR2 is FQNEAQ (reference sequence). The V gene lost 5 bases and the J gene lost 5 bases, with 15 bases spanning the gap. The CDR3 DNA reads TGTGCCAGCAGCCGCCCGACAGGCTATTATGGCTACACCTTC. Protein: CASSRPTGYYGYTF.

The chain is built from TRBV5-8 and TRBJ2-5, with 7 nucleotides matching TRBD2. The CDR3 runs 15 residues. J lost 1 base, V lost 4 bases, and 7 bases had no gene match. CDR1 and CDR2 (germline): SGHTS, YDEGEE. The CDR3 protein is CASSRGGAVQETQYF. CDR3 nucleotide sequence: TGTGCCAGCAGCCGGGGAGGGGCGGTCCAAGAGACCCAGTACTTC. The full variable domain, completed using reference TRBV5-8 and TRBJ2-5, is EAGVTQSPTHLIKTRGQQATLRCSPISGHTSVYWYQQALGLGLQFLLWYDEGEERNRGNFPPRFSGRQFPNYSSELNVNALELEDSALYLCASSRGGAVQETQYFGPGTRLLVL.

As DNA, the CDR3 is TGTGCCAGCAGTTCCTCCAGGGAAGTGTATGGCTACACCTTC. It yields the protein CASSSSREVYGYTF. This chain joins TRBV6-6 and TRBJ1-2, with TRBD1 as a possible D gene (5 bases). The V gene's germline CDR1 is MNHNY and CDR2 SVGAGI (reference sequence). V was clipped by 4 bases and J by 5 bases, with 14 bases between them. This CDR3 has 14 amino acids.

This clone turned up a few times. The J gene is TRBJ2-7, the V gene TRBV6-5; perhaps TRBD1 as D (5 bases). Trimming stripped 5 bases from V and 3 bases from J, with 17 bases between. The V gene's germline CDR1 is MNHEY and CDR2 SVGAGI. CDR3 length: 15 residues. CDR3 sequence (DNA): TGTGCCAGCAGTCAGATACAGGCATTTCTCTACGAGCAGTACTTC. It translates to CASSQIQAFLYEQYF.

The chain couples TRBV10-1 to TRBJ2-7; possibly TRBD1 for D (7 bases). This CDR3 spans 14 amino acids. The V end was cut by 6 bases, the J end by 2 bases, with 14 bases between. Germline V gives CDR1 WNHNN, CDR2 SYGVQD (reference sequence). Written as DNA, the CDR3 is TGCGCCAGCAGCCCCGCCAGGGGGGCCTACGAGCAGTACTTC. Translation: CASSPARGAYEQYF.

This chain uses TRBV7-2 with TRBJ2-2; D not resolved. The germline V gene has CDR1 SGHTA and CDR2 FQGNSA. V shed 2 bases and J shed 5 bases, with 9 bases lying between them. This CDR3 region has 14 residues. CDR3 region: CASSLTRRTGELFF. The CDR3 nucleotides are TGTGCCAGCAGCTTAACGAGGAGAACCGGGGAGCTGTTTTTT.

The chain employs TRBV19 and TRBJ2-3; 10 nucleotides align to TRBD2. CDR1 and CDR2 from the germline V gene are LNHDA and SQIVND (reference sequence). The CDR3 covers 14 residues. V lost 5 bases, J lost 1 base, and 0 bases stayed unmatched. The CDR3 DNA follows: TGTGCCAGTAGTGGACTAGCGGGCACAGATACGCAGTATTTT. Translated, it gives CASSGLAGTDTQYF. The whole variable domain, remainder taken from reference TRBV19 and TRBJ2-3, is DGGITQSPKYLFRKEGQNVTLSCEQNLNHDAMYWYRQDPGQGLRLIYYSQIVNDFQKGDIAEGYSVSREKKESFPLTVTSAQKNPTAFYLCASSGLAGTDTQYFGPGTRLTVL.

V usage is TRBV5-4 and J usage is TRBJ2-7; 9 bases agree with TRBD2. After removal of 0 bases from V and 7 bases from J, the junction contained 5 bases not matched to a gene. The CDR3 is 14 residues long. Germline-derived CDR1 and CDR2 are SGHNT and YYREEE (reference sequence). CDR3 bases: TGTGCCAGCAGCTTGGAAATCCTAGCGGGAGAGCAGTACTTC. It encodes CASSLEILAGEQYF. The full variable domain, its missing parts supplied by reference TRBV5-4 and TRBJ2-7, is ETGVTQSPTHLIKTRGQQVTLRCSSQSGHNTVSWYQQALGQGPQFIFQYYREEENGRGNFPPRFSGLQFPNYSSELNVNALELDDSALYLCASSLEILAGEQYFGPGTRLTVT.

The rearrangement links TRBV4-1 to TRBJ1-4; 8 nucleotides match TRBD1. The germline V gene has CDR1 MGHRA and CDR2 YSYEKL. V lost 2 bases, J lost 4 bases, and 6 bases stayed unmatched. This CDR3 has 16 amino acids. DNA for the CDR3: TGCGCCAGCAGCCAACCCGGGACAGGCAATAATGAAAAACTGTTTTTT. Amino acid sequence: CASSQPGTGNNEKLFF.

The chain combines TRBV7-9 with TRBJ2-3, with 8 bases that match TRBD2. Per the germline V gene, CDR1 is SEHNR and CDR2 is FQNEAQ (reference sequence). This CDR3 has 15 residues. Trimming cost V 5 bases and J 4 bases; bases outside gene matches: 8. In nucleotides, the CDR3 is TGTGCCAGCAGCCCCCGGGAGGGAAGGCCAGATACGCAGTATTTT. Translation gives CASSPREGRPDTQYF.

CDR3 DNA sequence: TGTGCCTGGAGTGTAATTCGGCTAGCGGGAGCCCCCCCTAATGAGCAGTTCTTC. This encodes CAWSVIRLAGAPPNEQFF. V usage is TRBV30 and J usage is TRBJ2-1; TRBD2 matches 10 bases. Germline V gives CDR1 GTSNPN, CDR2 SVGIG (reference sequence). The V segment lost 0 bases and the J segment 7 bases; nucleotides outside the gene matches: 15. CDR3 length: 18 amino acids.

The J gene is TRBJ1-5, the V gene TRBV6-6; D ambiguous. Trimming stripped 0 bases from V and 3 bases from J, with 9 bases between. The CDR3 loop spans 15 amino acids. Germline lookup yields CDR1 MNHNY and CDR2 SVGAGI (reference sequence). The chain's CDR3 is CASSYSRQTNQPQHF. The CDR3 DNA reads as TGTGCCAGCAGTTACTCGAGGCAGACCAATCAGCCCCAGCATTTT.

A single count supports this clone. The chain is built from TRBV18 and TRBJ2-5, with a weak D call TRBD1 (6 bases). Trimming left V 6 bases short and J 4 bases short, with 12 bases between. The CDR3 runs 13 residues. Looked up from germline, CDR1 is KGHSH and CDR2 is LQKENI. The CDR3 spells CASSQLRGETQYF. The CDR3 nucleotides read TGTGCCAGCTCCCAGCTCAGGGGAGAGACCCAGTACTTC.

A single count supports this clone. The CDR3 here is CASSRQGLYNEQFF. The CDR3 DNA reads as TGTGCCAGCAGCCGACAGGGTCTTTACAATGAGCAGTTCTTC. The chain combines TRBV25-1 with TRBJ2-1; 7 nucleotides agree with TRBD1. V gave up 6 bases and J gave up 4 bases; unmatched junction bases: 6. Germline CDR1 reads MGHDK; CDR2 reads SYGVNS. The CDR3 spans 14 residues.

This clone was picked up a small number of times. The chain recombines TRBV6-2 or TRBV6-3 with TRBJ1-1, with D unclear. Between the trimmed V and J ends, which lost 5 bases and 4 bases, there was a span of 14 bases. The germline CDR1 and CDR2 sequences are MNHEY and SVGEGT. This CDR3 is built from 14 residues. CDR3 loop: CASSPITWSTEAFF. The CDR3 DNA reads as TGTGCCAGCAGTCCGATTACCTGGAGCACTGAAGCTTTCTTT.

This rearrangement joins TRBV4-3 to TRBJ1-5, with D tentatively TRBD1 (5 bases). The germline V gene has CDR1 LGHNA and CDR2 YSLEER. The CDR3 extends over 15 amino acids. V was cut by 5 bases and J by 3 bases, with 14 bases left in between. CDR3 in amino acids: CASSASGGFNQPQHF. The CDR3 DNA follows: TGCGCCAGCAGCGCCTCCGGGGGGTTCAATCAGCCCCAGCATTTT.

V gene TRBV7-2 combines with J gene TRBJ2-7, with 10 bases aligning to TRBD2. The CDR3 is 17 amino acids. Germline CDR1 is SGHTA and CDR2 is FQGNSA. V dropped 1 base and J dropped 3; count of bases not matched to a gene: 9. CDR3 in amino acids: CASSLVRGASGSYEQYF. The CDR3 region has the DNA TGTGCCAGCAGCTTAGTACGGGGGGCTAGCGGGAGCTACGAGCAGTACTTC.

This clone turned up a few times. V and J are TRBV5-1 and TRBJ2-1; the D gene is possibly TRBD2 (6 bases). This CDR3 region has 13 residues. V lost 5 bases and J lost 9, with 15 bases in between. CDR1 and CDR2 from the germline V gene are SGHRS and YFSETQ. CDR3 nucleotide sequence: TGCGCCAGCAGTTTGACTCAGGGAGGTGAGCAGTTCTTC. Its protein product is CASSLTQGGEQFF.

This clone appeared once. The gene calls are TRBV7-9 and TRBJ1-2; TRBD1 agrees at 7 bases. V lost 5 bases, J lost 2 bases, and 5 bases stayed unmatched. Germline assignment: CDR1 SEHNR and CDR2 FQNEAQ (reference sequence). The CDR3 length is 14 residues. The CDR3 protein is CASSVLTGNYGYTF. In DNA, the CDR3 is TGTGCCAGCAGCGTCCTGACAGGGAACTATGGCTACACCTTC.

This chain uses TRBV11-1 with TRBJ2-1, with D uncertain. CDR1 is SGHAT and CDR2 is FQDESV in the germline V gene (reference sequence). This CDR3 has 12 amino acids. Trimming shortened V by 5 bases and J by 8 bases, and 10 bases separated the two germline ends. The DNA for the CDR3 is TGTGCCAGCAGCCCTGCTAGGTATGAGCAGTTCTTC. Its translation is CASSPARYEQFF.

This chain's CDR3 is CASSPRQVTGELFF. CDR3 nucleotide sequence: TGCGCCAGCAGCCCACGACAGGTCACCGGGGAGCTGTTTTTT. This chain connects TRBV5-1 to TRBJ2-2, with D tentatively TRBD1 (6 bases). Germline V gene data show CDR1 as SGHRS and CDR2 as YFSETQ. This CDR3 contains 14 residues. V gave up 4 bases and J gave up 4 bases, with 11 bases separating them.

The chain uses TRBV3-1 (or the pseudogene TRBV3-2) and TRBJ2-3; D is uncertain. This CDR3 contains 12 residues. Germline V gives CDR1 LGHDT, CDR2 YNNKEL (reference sequence). V was pared by 3 bases and J by 8 bases, with 9 bases between. The CDR3 DNA sequence: TGTGCCAGCAGCCAGGTGGCAGGTACGCAGTATTTT. It specifies CASSQVAGTQYF.

The chain uses TRBV27 and TRBJ2-7; 7 bases align to TRBD1. V was pared by 8 bases and J by 5 bases, with 12 bases of the junction left unmatched. CDR1 is MNHEY, CDR2 SMNVEV, per germline (reference sequence). The CDR3 sequence is 14 residues long. The CDR3 sequence: CASFKQGFVNEQYF. CDR3 sequence (DNA): TGTGCCAGCTTTAAACAGGGGTTTGTAAACGAGCAGTACTTC.

The V and J genes are TRBV5-4 and TRBJ2-1; the match to TRBD2 covers 11 bases. CDR1 is SGHNT and CDR2 is YYREEE in the germline V gene (reference sequence). Trimming cost V 4 bases and J 7 bases; bases outside gene matches: 10. This CDR3 has 16 amino acids. The CDR3 DNA reads as TGTGCCAGCAGCGCACCGGGACTAGCGGAGGGAAATGAGCAGTTCTTC. Its translation is CASSAPGLAEGNEQFF. Filled out from reference TRBV5-4 and TRBJ2-1, the complete variable domain reads ETGVTQSPTHLIKTRGQQVTLRCSSQSGHNTVSWYQQALGQGPQFIFQYYREEENGRGNFPPRFSGLQFPNYSSELNVNALELDDSALYLCASSAPGLAEGNEQFFGPGTRLTVL.

This sequence joins TRBV9 and TRBJ1-1; 7 bases match TRBD1. Germline V gene lookup returns CDR1 SGDLS and CDR2 YYNGEE. Losses at the gene ends were 3 bases for V and 3 bases for J; bases not matched to a gene: 8. The CDR3 runs to 15 residues. CDR3 DNA sequence: TGTGCCAGCAGCGCCCCGACAGGGAAGTACACTGAAGCTTTCTTT. It specifies CASSAPTGKYTEAFF. Variable domain in full (rest from reference TRBV9 and TRBJ1-1): DSGVTQTPKHLITATGQRVTLRCSPRSGDLSVYWYQQSLDQGLQFLIQYYNGEERAKGNILERFSAQQFPDLHSELNLSSLELGDSALYFCASSAPTGKYTEAFFGQGTRLTVV.

This clone was counted between two and nine times. The chain has TRBV5-6 and TRBJ2-7; the match to TRBD1 covers 8 bases. V lost 0 bases and J lost 3; bases outside the gene matches: 5. The CDR3 runs 15 residues. Germline-derived CDR1 and CDR2 are SGHDT and YYEEEE. Here the CDR3 DNA reads TGTGCCAGCAGCTTGGGGGCAGGGGGCAACTACGAGCAGTACTTC. Its translation is CASSLGAGGNYEQYF.